This section outlines one T cell receptor (beta chain) sequence together with its context. Possible read error: a much larger clone is one base away. The V and J ends lost 3 bases and 7 bases respectively, with 12 bases between them. CDR1 and CDR2 (germline): SGHAT, FQNNGV. CDR3 length: 13 amino acids. This sample is drawn from a study of tumor and adjacent non-tumor tissue in lung cancer. The library came from three nested PCR rounds adapted from ARM-PCR protocols. In TCRdb, the multiplex PCR reads were re-called with MiXCR into one record per CDR3 protein. Of some 51,000 distinct CDR3 sequences listed, around 59% are singletons. The template was RNA from unsorted bulk tissue. Distant lung tissue was collected more than 3 cm away from the tumor edge.

The sequenced sample was distant non-tumor lung tissue. This chain uses TRBV11-2 with TRBJ1-2; maybe TRBD1 (5 bases). The source of this sequence is a woman aged 65 to 85 with non-small cell lung cancer. The CDR3 DNA reads as TGTGCCAGCAGCTTGGAGGGACCCTGTGGCTACACCTTC. Its protein product is CASSLEGPCGYTF.